These 7 T cell receptor beta chains were all obtained from the same sample, sequenced in a study of T-cell reconstitution after alpha-beta-depleted transplantation in children. Unique molecular identifiers were used to barcode this TCRbeta library. TCRdb called the PCR reads again in MiXCR, with one record for every CDR3 protein. The data contain about 350,000 distinct CDR3 sequences, under 20% of them seen just once; the ten biggest clones take up about 41%. Specimen: PBMCs, mostly from graft donor cells, collected 360 days after TCRalphabeta/CD19-depleted stem cell transplant. Source of these receptors: a male patient aged 2-9 years who had a stem cell transplant for acute lymphoblastic leukemia, so the T cells may come from the graft donor.

This clonotype was picked up many times. The junction does not match germline at one end; this may be a read error. V and J are TRBV10-3 and TRBJ2-7; D possibly uses TRBD1 or TRBD2 (7 bases each). The CDR3 length is 11 residues. Germline V gene data show CDR1 as ENHRY and CDR2 as SYGVKD. CDR3: CAISGEGAANF. The CDR3, as DNA: TGTGCCATCAGTGGGGAGGGGGCAGCCAACTTC.

The table lists this clonotype with a few counts. V is TRBV21-1 and J is TRBJ2-5; the table's D call, TRBD2, has no DNA check behind it. TRBV21-1 constitutes a pseudogene. The CDR3 runs to 14 residues. CDR3 bases: TGTGCCAGCAGCAAATGGCCGAGGGATGAGACCCAGTACTTC. Residues: CASSKWPRDETQYF.

This clonotype was seen a few times. CDR3 bases: TGCGCCAGCAGCCAATTCGGCCCCCCCAGGGATCCCTACAATGAGCAGTTCTTC. Its translation: CASSQFGPPRDPYNEQFF. The V and J genes are TRBV4-1 and TRBJ2-1; weak D call: TRBD1 (5 bases). This CDR3 region has 18 residues. CDR1 is MGHRA, CDR2 YSYEKL, per germline. V gave up 2 bases and J gave up 2 bases, with 19 bases separating them.

The V and J genes are TRBV2 and TRBJ2-6, with D possibly matching TRBD1 (6 bases). CDR1 and CDR2 from the germline V gene are SNHLY and FYNNEI. This CDR3 is built from 17 residues. V was trimmed by 7 bases and J by 1 base, leaving 17 bases between them. CDR3: CASMADSEISGANVLTF. CDR3 coding DNA: TGTGCCAGCATGGCGGACAGTGAGATTTCTGGGGCCAACGTCCTGACTTTC.

The chain is built from TRBV14 and TRBJ2-3; TRBD2 agrees at 8 bases. V trimming: 1 base; J trimming: 2 bases; junction bases outside the gene matches: 11. The CDR3 spans 18 residues. Germline V gives CDR1 SGHDN, CDR2 FVKESK. The DNA for the CDR3 is TGTGCCAGCAGCCAAGGACAGGTAGCGGGATGGCTCACAGATACGCAGTATTTT. Encoded protein: CASSQGQVAGWLTDTQYF.

The chain employs TRBV4-3 and TRBJ2-7, with unresolved D. The V gene lost 0 bases and the J gene lost 0 bases, with 9 bases spanning the gap. Germline V gives CDR1 LGHNA, CDR2 YSLEER. The length of the CDR3 is 15 residues. The CDR3 sequence: CASSQETTDSYEQYF. As DNA, the CDR3 is TGCGCCAGCAGCCAAGAGACCACAGACTCCTACGAGCAGTACTTC.

CDR3 protein: CASSLPRLAGGSDEQFF. The CDR3 DNA sequence: TGCGCCAGCAGCTTGCCTCGCCTAGCGGGAGGATCGGATGAGCAGTTCTTC. V and J are TRBV5-1 and TRBJ2-1, with 11 bases that match TRBD2. This CDR3 comprises 17 residues. In germline, CDR1 is SGHRS, CDR2 YFSETQ. Trimming cost V 1 base and J 8 bases; bases outside gene matches: 11.